The 14 T cell receptor beta chains reported below all come from one sample, sequenced in a study of cytomegalovirus exposure and HLA in healthy donors. The PCR ran on 60 Vbeta and 13 Jbeta primers. The repertoire was sequenced with immunoSEQ multiplex PCR; TCRdb's copy has only in-frame clones and lacks some. The sample lists 99,000 or so clones, over 80% occurring once. The sequencing sample was made of PBMCs. These receptors were obtained from a man aged 30 to 39 in good health and CMV-seropositive.

The chain couples TRBV19 to TRBJ2-2; 11 bases align to TRBD1. Germline CDR1 LNHDA, CDR2 SQIVND (reference sequence). With V trimmed by 4 bases and J by 5 bases, 9 bases remained unmatched. The CDR3 is 17 residues long. The CDR3 reads CASSTGTGGGRTGELFF. CDR3 nucleotides: TGTGCCAGTAGTACCGGGACAGGGGGTGGGAGGACCGGGGAGCTGTTTTTT.

The rearrangement uses TRBV7-8 and TRBJ1-1; 7 nucleotides align to TRBD1. This CDR3 is built from 18 residues. V trimming: 2 bases; J trimming: 1 base; junction bases outside the gene matches: 13. From germline, CDR1 is SGHVS and CDR2 FQNEAQ. The CDR3 protein is CASSLRVWGQRKNTEAFF. CDR3 sequence (DNA): TGTGCCAGCAGCTTAAGGGTTTGGGGACAGAGGAAGAACACTGAAGCTTTCTTT.

The gene calls are TRBV28 and TRBJ1-1; D unresolved. The germline V gene has CDR1 MDHEN and CDR2 SYDVKM. The CDR3 totals 13 residues. V lost 1 base, J lost 0 bases, and 3 bases lay in between. DNA of the CDR3: TGTGCCAGCAGTTTATCGGTGAACACTGAAGCTTTCTTT. Residues: CASSLSVNTEAFF.

The genes are TRBV4-1 and TRBJ1-2; D is unresolved. Per germline, CDR1 MGHRA and CDR2 YSYEKL. V was shortened by 0 bases and J by 5 bases, with 16 bases between the two germline ends. The CDR3 totals 16 residues. The CDR3 sequence: CASSQEATDNLYGYTF. CDR3 DNA: TGCGCCAGCAGCCAAGAGGCAACAGACAATCTTTATGGCTACACCTTC.

The rearrangement links TRBV5-4 to TRBJ2-1, with D perhaps matching TRBD2 (6 bases). The V gene lost 5 bases and the J gene lost 7 bases, with 16 bases spanning the gap. CDR3 length equals 14 residues. Per the germline V gene, CDR1 is SGHNT and CDR2 is YYREEE (reference sequence). In DNA form, the CDR3 reads TGTGCCAGCAGAATAGGAGGGCCAATTAATGAGCAGTTCTTC. This sequence encodes CASRIGGPINEQFF.

This chain connects TRBV4-3 to TRBJ1-1, with a tentative D call TRBD1 (5 bases). The CDR3 has 16 amino acids. Per the germline V gene, CDR1 is LGHNA and CDR2 is YSLEER. Between the trimmed V and J ends, which lost 0 bases and 6 bases, there was a span of 17 bases. The CDR3 DNA follows: TGCGCCAGCAGCCAAGACCGCTTCGGACAATCCCCTGAAGCTTTCTTT. It yields the protein CASSQDRFGQSPEAFF.

The chain recombines TRBV6-1 with TRBJ1-5, with 7 bases matching TRBD1. The CDR3 spans 15 residues. Germline values: CDR1 MNHNS, CDR2 SASEGT. Trimming removed 8 bases from V and 6 bases from J; junction bases left unmatched: 13. CDR3 bases: TGTGCCAGCCGCCCCCCAGGGGGAGATTTTCAGCCCCAGCATTTT. Encoded protein: CASRPPGGDFQPQHF.

V usage is TRBV18 and J usage is TRBJ1-2; 7 bases are a match to TRBD1. With V trimmed by 6 bases and J by 2 bases, 6 bases remained unmatched. The germline V gene has CDR1 KGHSH and CDR2 LQKENI. The CDR3 has 14 amino acids. CDR3 DNA: TGTGCCAGCTCCCGGGACAGAGAAAACTATGGCTACACCTTC. Protein product: CASSRDRENYGYTF.

The chain combines TRBV6-6 with TRBJ1-5; 7 bases match TRBD1. The CDR3 is 14 residues long. Germline CDR1 is MNHNY and CDR2 is SVGAGI (reference sequence). V dropped 6 bases and J dropped 5; count of bases not matched to a gene: 7. CDR3 sequence (DNA): TGTGCCAGCAGCCCCTACAGGGGAGATCAGCCCCAGCATTTT. It is translated as CASSPYRGDQPQHF.

The chain carries TRBV9 and TRBJ2-5; 12 nucleotides match TRBD2. The CDR3 is 14 amino acids. The germline V gene has CDR1 SGDLS and CDR2 YYNGEE. The V and J ends lost 4 bases and 5 bases, in that order; junction bases with no gene match: 3. CDR3 DNA sequence: TGTGCCAGCAGCTTTCTAGCGGGGGGGGAGACCCAGTACTTC. Protein sequence: CASSFLAGGETQYF. Drawing the rest from reference TRBV9 and TRBJ2-5, the complete variable domain is DSGVTQTPKHLITATGQRVTLRCSPRSGDLSVYWYQQSLDQGLQFLIQYYNGEERAKGNILERFSAQQFPDLHSELNLSSLELGDSALYFCASSFLAGGETQYFGPGTRLLVL.

The rearrangement uses TRBV7-6 and TRBJ1-1; TRBD1 is a possible D gene (6 bases). The V gene lost 5 bases and the J gene lost 1 base, with 14 bases spanning the gap. This CDR3 is 15 amino acids long. Germline assignment: CDR1 SGHVS and CDR2 FNYEAQ. Here the CDR3 DNA reads TGTGCCAGCAGCCATCGGGGACAACCGAACACTGAAGCTTTCTTT. It specifies CASSHRGQPNTEAFF.

The rearrangement uses TRBV6-1 and TRBJ1-2; TRBD1 might be the D (6 bases). Germline V gene sequence: CDR1 MNHNS, CDR2 SASEGT. V dropped 3 bases and J dropped 8 bases, with 19 bases sitting between them. The CDR3 spans 15 residues. CDR3 region: CASSDLGVRGRGYTF. DNA for the CDR3: TGTGCCAGCAGTGACCTCGGGGTCAGGGGACGGGGCTACACCTTC.

The CDR3 region is CASSFRVSYYNEQFF. DNA for the CDR3: TGTGCCAGCAGCTTCCGGGTCAGCTACTACAATGAGCAGTTCTTC. The chain combines TRBV5-8 with TRBJ2-1; D gene unclear. Germline V gene data show CDR1 as SGHTS and CDR2 as YDEGEE. This CDR3 comprises 15 residues. The V end was cut by 2 bases, the J end by 3 bases, with 12 bases between.

The chain has TRBV4-1 and TRBJ1-2; the match to TRBD1 covers 9 bases. The CDR3 is made up of 16 amino acids. Germline loops: CDR1 MGHRA, CDR2 YSYEKL. J was trimmed by 0 bases and V by 4 bases; bases with no gene match: 6. CDR3: CASSLWDRASNYGYTF. The CDR3 region has the DNA TGCGCCAGCAGCCTGTGGGACAGGGCGTCTAACTATGGCTACACCTTC.